The rows below give T cell receptor beta chains drawn from one sample of a study of patients and donors after allogeneic stem cell transplantation. TCRdb fed the RT-PCR reads into MiXCR, producing one record per CDR3 protein. The table records some 880,000 distinct CDR3 sequences, roughly 17% of them present only once. The sample comprised blood, either unsorted or a sorted T cell fraction (not recorded which). The origin of the receptors is a human donor who was either an allogeneic HSCT recipient or a stem cell or donor lymphocyte infusion donor (not recorded which). It is not recorded whose cells these are; they may come from a transplant donor. CDR3s include the opening cysteine and the closing phenylalanine or tryptophan. A D gene is named only where the DNA matches it firmly. Not every row has a clone size; where given, it reads once, few, many or a size class.

D gene	V gene	J gene	clone size	CDR3 protein	CDR3 DNA
TRBD1	TRBV9	TRBJ1-2	once	CASSVAGTGGPGNGYTF	TGTGCCAGCAGCGTAGCTGGGACAGGGGGCCCTGGGAATGGCTACACCTTC
-	TRBV13	TRBJ1-4	-	CASSLDYEEGGKLFF	TGTGCCAGCAGCTTAGACTACGAGGAAGGGGGAAAACTGTTTTTT
-	TRBV12-3/TRBV12-4	TRBJ1-6	-	CASSFRSSPLHF	TGTGCCAGCAGTTTCCGGAGCTCACCCCTCCACTTT
-	TRBV29-1	TRBJ2-3	-	CSGVMSITDTQYF	TGCAGCGGCGTTATGTCGATCACAGATACGCAGTATTTT
-	TRBV7-9	TRBJ2-1	-	CASSLSRVSDEQFF	TGTGCCAGCAGCTTATCAAGGGTCTCTGATGAGCAGTTCTTC
-	TRBV2	TRBJ2-1	-	CASSEDAGSRNEQFF	TGTGCCAGCAGCGAGGATGCGGGGTCTCGTAATGAGCAGTTCTTC
-	TRBV18	TRBJ1-1	-	CASSPFDVSVNTEAFF	TGTGCCAGCTCGCCTTTTGATGTGAGCGTGAACACTGAAGCTTTCTTT
TRBD1	TRBV6-1	TRBJ2-2	-	CAINWGQGAVGELFF	TGTGCCATTAATTGGGGACAGGGGGCTGTCGGGGAGCTGTTTTTT
-	TRBV7-9	TRBJ2-7	-	CASSLPGPGRHEQYF	TGTGCCAGCAGCTTACCGGGACCAGGGCGCCACGAGCAGTACTTC
TRBD1	TRBV14	TRBJ2-1	-	CASSQHRGRLNEQFF	TGTGCCAGCAGCCAACACAGGGGGCGTCTCAATGAGCAGTTCTTC
-	TRBV21-1	TRBJ2-2	few	CASIRTGELFF	TGTGCCAGCATCCGGACAGGGGAGCTGTTTTTT
-	TRBV7-2	TRBJ1-1	-	CASSPERGAEAFF	TGTGCCAGCAGTCCAGAGCGGGGCGCTGAAGCTTTCTTT
-	TRBV12-3/TRBV12-4	TRBJ2-2	few	CASTKFVGRPTFGELFF	TGTGCCAGCACAAAATTCGTCGGGCGGCCGACCTTCGGGGAGCTGTTTTTT
-	TRBV20-1	TRBJ2-5	-	CSAISQPPETQYF	TGCAGTGCCATCTCGCAGCCCCCAGAGACCCAGTACTTC
-	TRBV7-2	TRBJ1-5	few	CASSKQGSGGPQHF	TGTGCCAGCAGCAAACAAGGGTCCGGGGGGCCCCAGCATTTT
TRBD2	TRBV20-1	TRBJ2-4	few	CSARDPGPKSSATGGKNIQYF	TGCAGTGCTAGAGACCCCGGGCCGAAATCTAGCGCCACGGGGGGCAAAAACATTCAGTACTTC
TRBD1	TRBV6-5	TRBJ2-5	-	CASSSLGTGRETQYF	TGTGCCAGCAGTTCCTTAGGGACAGGGAGAGAGACCCAGTACTTC
-	TRBV6-6	TRBJ2-7	-	CASSYPRGDEQYF	TGTGCCAGCAGCTACCCCCGAGGGGACGAGCAGTACTTC
-	TRBV29-1	TRBJ1-2	few	CSATLDYGYTF	TGCAGCGCGACCCTAGACTATGGCTACACCTTC
-	TRBV4-1	TRBJ2-7	few	CASSQESGLNYEQYF	TGCGCCAGCAGCCAAGAGTCGGGACTCAATTACGAGCAGTACTTC
TRBD2	TRBV20-1	TRBJ2-2	few	CSAGAGGAGELFF	TGCAGTGCTGGGGCTGGGGGGGCCGGGGAGCTGTTTTTT
-	TRBV6-1	TRBJ2-5	few	CASSSPLQGRETQYF	TGTGCCAGCAGTAGCCCCCTACAGGGCCGGGAGACCCAGTACTTC
TRBD2	TRBV7-9	TRBJ2-1	-	CASSLGGLAGDYNEQFF	TGTGCCAGCAGCTTAGGAGGTCTAGCGGGCGACTACAATGAGCAGTTCTTC
-	TRBV4-3	TRBJ2-3	-	CASSQARALGGDTQYF	TGCGCCAGCAGCCAAGCCAGGGCCTTGGGGGGAGATACGCAGTATTTT
-	TRBV30	TRBJ1-3	-	CAWSVYRVENTIYF	TGTGCCTGGAGTGTATACAGGGTGGAAAACACCATATATTTT
TRBD2	TRBV4-2	TRBJ2-1	few	CASSQDGLAENEQFF	TGTGCCAGCAGCCAAGACGGACTAGCGGAAAATGAGCAGTTCTTC
-	TRBV7-2	TRBJ2-7	many	CASSLARAVYEQYF	TGTGCCAGCAGCTTAGCGCGAGCAGTATACGAGCAGTACTTC
TRBD1	TRBV15	TRBJ1-2	-	CATSSSSGQAPYGYTF	TGTGCCACCAGCAGCAGCTCCGGACAGGCCCCCTATGGCTACACCTTC
-	TRBV5-1	TRBJ2-7	few	CASSPLTQGFSAYEQYF	TGCGCCAGCAGCCCACTTACCCAGGGTTTCTCCGCTTACGAGCAGTACTTC
-	TRBV11-2	TRBJ2-3	few	CASSDQTSWRDTQYF	TGTGCCAGCAGCGACCAAACTAGTTGGAGAGATACGCAGTATTTT
-	TRBV10-3	TRBJ2-2	-	CAIRPQENTGELFF	TGTGCCATCAGGCCCCAGGAGAACACCGGGGAGCTGTTTTTT
-	TRBV20-1	TRBJ1-3	few	CSARGDKGHPSGNTIYF	TGCAGTGCTAGAGGCGATAAGGGACACCCCTCTGGAAACACCATATATTTT
-	TRBV18	TRBJ1-2	once	CASSPGPGYGYGYTF	TGTGCCAGCTCACCGGGGCCGGGCTACGGCTATGGCTACACCTTC
-	TRBV20-1	TRBJ2-7	-	CSVPDYYEQYF	TGCAGTGTCCCGGACTACTACGAGCAGTACTTC
-	TRBV6-1	TRBJ2-5	-	CASSYREQTQYF	TGTGCCAGCAGCTACAGGGAACAGACCCAGTACTTC
-	TRBV5-1	TRBJ2-7	many	CASSWDGYEQYF	TGTGCCAGCAGTTGGGACGGGTACGAGCAGTACTTC
-	TRBV29-1	TRBJ1-2	few	CSVGEGNYGYAF	-
-	TRBV7-2	TRBJ2-5	-	CASSLGARASYF	TGTGCCAGCAGCTTAGGGGCCCGGGCTTCGTACTTC
-	TRBV7-9	TRBJ2-1	-	CASSVSEYNEQFF	TGTGCCAGCAGCGTTAGCGAATACAATGAGCAGTTCTTC
-	TRBV6-1	TRBJ2-2	-	CASRGGYNTGELFF	TGTGCCAGCAGGGGAGGATACAACACCGGGGAGCTGTTTTTT
TRBD1	TRBV19	TRBJ1-6	-	CASKLIDREGSPLHF	TGTGCCAGTAAACTCATCGACAGGGAGGGTTCACCCCTCCACTTT
-	TRBV24-1	TRBJ1-2	-	CATSDRGRFYGYTF	TGTGCCACCAGTGACCGGGGACGCTTCTATGGCTACACCTTC
TRBD1	TRBV6-1	TRBJ2-2	few	CASFWTGGTGELFF	TGTGCCAGCTTCTGGACAGGGGGCACCGGGGAGCTGTTTTTT